The clone carrying this T cell receptor (beta chain) was detected ten times or more. Its matching antigen is unknown. The data were taken from a study of CD8 T cells in ankylosing spondylitis. Using quantitative 5'-RACE with molecular barcodes, the authors made TCR beta libraries. Via MiXCR, TCRdb re-called the 5' RACE reads, giving one row per CDR3 protein. The table shows 250,000 or so distinct CDR3 sequences, with roughly 25% occurring only once. Study-wide results and caveats: Clones linked with disease were CD8+ and fairly uncommon in the peripheral blood. Disease-linked clones reportedly showed significant enrichment in matched ankylosing spondylitis synovial fluid.

This TCR was sampled from a male donor with ankylosing spondylitis or in good health (not recorded which). The sample consisted of blood, either unsorted or a sorted T cell fraction (not recorded which).

CDR3 amino acids: CAITLAGGYDTQYF. The DNA of the CDR3 is TGTGCCATCACGCTAGCGGGGGGATACGATACGCAGTATTTT. This rearrangement joins TRBV10-3 to TRBJ2-3; 11 bases fit TRBD2. The junction had 6 bases not matched to a gene; V was cut back by 7 bases and J by 6 bases. Germline-derived CDR1 and CDR2 are ENHRY and SYGVKD. This CDR3 contains 14 residues.